The 15 T cell receptor beta chains reported below all come from one sample, sequenced in a study of cytomegalovirus exposure and HLA in healthy donors. Both 60 Vbeta primers and 13 Jbeta primers went into the PCR. TCRdb's copy holds only in-frame clones and misses some; the assay was immunoSEQ multiplex PCR. The table has 150,000 to 200,000 clones, about 77% seen once; the top ten hold around 2.5%. Sequencing used PBMCs. Receptors were obtained from a man between 60 and 75 years old in good health and CMV-seronegative.

This clone has only a few counts. The rearrangement joins TRBV19 to TRBJ1-4, with D maybe TRBD1 (6 bases). Germline V gives CDR1 LNHDA, CDR2 SQIVND (reference sequence). V shed 5 bases and J shed 8 bases, with 15 bases lying between them. The CDR3 spans 14 residues. The CDR3 bases are TGTGCCAGTAGTCTCCGGGACATCGGGGAAAAACTGTTTTTT. Residues: CASSLRDIGEKLFF.

CDR3 bases: TGTGCCAGCAGTTACACCGGGCAGGGCGAGCAGTACTTC. Amino acid sequence: CASSYTGQGEQYF. The V and J genes are TRBV6-5 and TRBJ2-7, with TRBD1 as a possible D gene (5 bases). CDR3 length: 13 amino acids. V gave up 2 bases and J gave up 6 bases, with 11 bases separating them. Germline CDR1 reads MNHEY; CDR2 reads SVGAGI.

This clone was seen just once. The chain links TRBV9 to TRBJ2-1; D is possibly TRBD1 (6 bases). Trimming left V 0 bases short and J 0 bases short, with 22 bases between. Germline V gene data show CDR1 as SGDLS and CDR2 as YYNGEE. The length of the CDR3 is 20 residues. The DNA for the CDR3 is TGTGCCAGCAGCGTAGCAGGGGCCGGGCCCCCACTACCCTCCTACAATGAGCAGTTCTTC. This translates into CASSVAGAGPPLPSYNEQFF.

The rearrangement links TRBV6-5 to TRBJ1-2, with 9 positions matching TRBD1. This CDR3 comprises 14 residues. Germline assignment: CDR1 MNHEY and CDR2 SVGAGI. V shed 0 bases, J shed 8 bases, and the junction held 4 bases outside the gene matches. CDR3 DNA sequence: TGTGCCAGCAGTTACTCCAACAGGGGGCGCGGCTACACCTTC. It translates to CASSYSNRGRGYTF.

The rearrangement uses TRBV27 and TRBJ2-2; weak D call: TRBD2 (7 bases). Looked up from germline, CDR1 is MNHEY and CDR2 is SMNVEV (reference sequence). The CDR3 is 18 residues long. V dropped 6 bases and J dropped 2 bases, with 22 bases sitting between them. The CDR3 DNA sequence: TGTGCCAGCAGGGTCGGTGGGGGGGCCTTCACTAACACCGGGGAGCTGTTTTTT. Its translation is CASRVGGGAFTNTGELFF.

The chain joins TRBV19 to TRBJ2-7; TRBD2 might be the D (5 bases). The CDR3 covers 14 residues. Trimming removed 3 bases at V and 3 bases at J, with 12 bases between. Per germline, CDR1 LNHDA and CDR2 SQIVND (reference sequence). DNA for the CDR3: TGTGCCAGTAGTATCAACGTAGGGAGCTACGAGCAGTACTTC. Protein sequence: CASSINVGSYEQYF.

V and J are TRBV10-1 and TRBJ2-7; 8 nucleotides match TRBD2. There are 15 residues in the CDR3. V dropped 5 bases and J dropped 3; count of bases not matched to a gene: 9. The germline V gene has CDR1 WNHNN and CDR2 SYGVQD (reference sequence). In DNA form, the CDR3 reads TGCGCCAGCAGTCGGGGGGGCCCCAACTACTACGAGCAGTACTTC. Its translation is CASSRGGPNYYEQYF.

The rearrangement links TRBV10-2 to TRBJ1-4; TRBD1 matches 8 bases. V shed 6 bases, J shed 7 bases, and the junction held 10 bases outside the gene matches. The CDR3 totals 15 residues. CDR1 and CDR2 (germline): WSHSY, SAAADI. The CDR3 loop reads CASRDGTGGSEKLFF. CDR3 coding DNA: TGCGCCAGCAGAGACGGGACAGGCGGGAGTGAAAAACTGTTTTTT.

This chain links TRBV4-1 with TRBJ1-1; D may be TRBD1 (6 bases). Trimming took 1 base from V and 4 from J, leaving 13 bases between them. Germline CDR1 and CDR2: MGHRA and YSYEKL. CDR3 length: 15 residues. DNA for the CDR3: TGCGCCAGCAGCCAAGCTACAGGGTTTGGCACTGAAGCTTTCTTT. This sequence encodes CASSQATGFGTEAFF.

The CDR3 DNA reads TGCGCCAGCAGCTTGGGGTCGGGGTCCTACGAGCAGTACTTC. This encodes CASSLGSGSYEQYF. This chain connects TRBV5-1 to TRBJ2-7, with a possible D match to TRBD2 (5 bases). Trimming removed 0 bases from V and 1 base from J, with 8 bases in between. The CDR3 runs 14 residues. Germline V lookup: CDR1 SGHRS, CDR2 YFSETQ.

This sequence joins TRBV11-2 and TRBJ2-1; 9 positions agree with TRBD1. This CDR3 comprises 15 residues. Germline CDR1 reads SGHAT; CDR2 reads FQNNGV. The trim removed 5 bases at V and 2 bases at J, leaving 4 bases unmatched. The CDR3 here is CASSPGTGPYNEQFF. DNA for the CDR3: TGTGCCAGCAGCCCAGGGACAGGGCCCTACAATGAGCAGTTCTTC.

J is TRBJ2-5 and V is TRBV27; D is unclear. The CDR3 runs to 11 residues. Germline CDR1 reads MNHEY; CDR2 reads SMNVEV (reference sequence). V lost 2 bases to trimming and J lost 6 bases, with 4 bases between them. The CDR3 DNA reads as TGTGCCAGCAGTTTAGGGCAGACCCAGTACTTC. Amino acids: CASSLGQTQYF.

The rearrangement uses TRBV6-4 and TRBJ2-1; maybe TRBD1 (5 bases). This CDR3 has 14 residues. CDR1 is MRHNA and CDR2 is SNTAGT in the germline V gene. V was trimmed by 4 bases and J by 9 bases, leaving 16 bases between them. CDR3 sequence reads: CASSVEPATGEQFF. The CDR3 DNA is TGTGCCAGCAGTGTGGAGCCGGCTACAGGTGAGCAGTTCTTC.

This CDR3 reads CASSFSGVAGNTIYF. CDR3 coding DNA: TGTGCCAGCAGTTTCTCGGGGGTGGCTGGAAACACCATATATTTT. The chain links TRBV27 to TRBJ1-3; possible D gene TRBD1, 5 bases. Germline CDR1 reads MNHEY; CDR2 reads SMNVEV (reference sequence). The V end lost 3 bases, the J end lost 2 bases, and 11 bases lay between the germline ends. CDR3 length: 15 amino acids.

This clone was seen a single time. The CDR3: CATGGPGELFF. The DNA for the CDR3 is TGTGCCACAGGGGGGCCCGGGGAGCTGTTTTTT. The chain has TRBV6-5 and TRBJ2-2, with TRBD1 as a possible D gene (7 bases). V was clipped by 10 bases and J by 6 bases, with 9 bases between them. The germline gives CDR1 MNHEY, CDR2 SVGAGI. This CDR3 is built from 11 residues.